This T cell receptor (beta chain) was captured by sequencing in a study of cytomegalovirus exposure and HLA in healthy donors. Whole-study results and caveats: CMV serostatus stood as the only immune exposure information on hand. Later, an analysis showed that TCR beta chains associated with HLA were more clonally expanded than others that were equally common.

Vbeta (60) and Jbeta (13) primers were used in the PCR. Profiled with immunoSEQ multiplex PCR; TCRdb holds only in-frame clones, not every one. Among approximately 120,000 clones listed, around 82% were seen once. Germline CDR1 reads SGDLS; CDR2 reads YYNGEE. The CDR3 runs to 15 residues. The trim removed 4 bases at V and 2 bases at J, leaving 8 bases unmatched. As regards this clone: Its antigen is not known.

The sample taken for sequencing was PBMCs. The receptor comes from a woman between 35 and 50 years old in good health and CMV-seropositive. The chain couples TRBV9 to TRBJ2-7; 8 bases fit TRBD1. DNA of the CDR3: TGTGCCAGCAGCCCGACAGGGGCCTATGCCTACGAGCAGTACTTC. Protein: CASSPTGAYAYEQYF. Complete variable domain (other parts from reference TRBV9 and TRBJ2-7): DSGVTQTPKHLITATGQRVTLRCSPRSGDLSVYWYQQSLDQGLQFLIQYYNGEERAKGNILERFSAQQFPDLHSELNLSSLELGDSALYFCASSPTGAYAYEQYFGPGTRLTVT.